This entry lists 5 T cell receptor beta chains sequenced from one sample in a study of blood T cell repertoires in COVID-19. Clones were read by immunoSEQ multiplex PCR, and TCRdb kept only the in-frame ones, dropping some. Of more than 150,000 clones listed, 75% to 80% are singletons. The sequenced sample was peripheral blood. All receptors come from a woman in her 70s with acute or convalescent COVID-19.

CDR3 sequence: CASSLTLAGANTEAFF. CDR3 sequence (DNA): TGTGCCAGCAGCCTTACCCTGGCGGGGGCGAACACTGAAGCTTTCTTT. V and J are TRBV3-1 (or the pseudogene TRBV3-2) and TRBJ1-1, with D possibly being TRBD1 (6 bases). Between the trimmed V and J ends, which lost 4 bases and 1 base, there was a span of 16 bases. The CDR3 loop spans 16 amino acids. The germline CDR1 and CDR2 sequences are LGHDT and YNNKEL (reference sequence).

CDR3 amino acids: CASSPTGGAYYGYTF. The CDR3 DNA follows: TGCGCCAGCAGCCCGACAGGGGGCGCGTACTATGGCTACACCTTC. The rearrangement links TRBV4-1 to TRBJ1-2; 10 bases map to TRBD1. The V and J ends lost 4 bases and 3 bases, in that order; junction bases with no gene match: 5. The CDR3 spans 15 residues. Germline V gene lookup returns CDR1 MGHRA and CDR2 YSYEKL.

The V call is TRBV7-9, the J call TRBJ1-2; 11 bases are shared with TRBD1. The CDR3 sequence is 14 residues long. The J segment lost 8 bases and the V segment lost 5 bases, leaving 7 bases of the junction unmatched. Germline V gene lookup returns CDR1 SEHNR and CDR2 FQNEAQ (reference sequence). CDR3 amino acids: CASSPRTGGGGYTF. CDR3 coding DNA: TGTGCCAGCAGCCCACGGACAGGGGGCGGCGGCTACACCTTC.

The sample holds a few counts of this clone. The chain couples TRBV19 to TRBJ2-5; tentative D call: TRBD1 (6 bases). Germline CDR1 LNHDA, CDR2 SQIVND (reference sequence). The CDR3 is 16 amino acids. Trimming cost V 2 bases and J 1 base, with 14 bases left between them. The CDR3 DNA reads TGTGCCAGTAGTATATCCAGGGGCGGCAGCCAAGAGACCCAGTACTTC. It codes for CASSISRGGSQETQYF.

This chain connects TRBV2 to TRBJ1-6; D possibly corresponds to TRBD1 (5 bases). Germline V gene data show CDR1 as SNHLY and CDR2 as FYNNEI. The CDR3 is 16 residues long. V lost 3 bases to trimming and J lost 9 bases, with 18 bases between them. The CDR3 region is CASSEGGFSYSSPLHF. CDR3 DNA sequence: TGTGCCAGCAGTGAGGGGGGATTTTCCTACAGTTCACCCCTCCACTTT.